This T cell receptor beta chain was captured by sequencing in a study of Graves' ophthalmopathy and Graves' hyperthyroidism. Study-level results: Appearing in blood as well were most expanded thyroid clonotypes above 0.001 frequency. Built on 13 signatures, a model told ophthalmopathy apart from stable hyperthyroidism with around 90% sensitivity and 70% to 82% specificity.

Ophthalmopathy was moderately-to-severely active, CAS at least 3, NOSPECS at least 4, lasting under 3 months. An approximately 10 ml volume of fresh peripheral blood provided the PBMCs. CDR3 regions of TCR beta were amplified from RNA transcripts. An opening RT-PCR round employed HTBI primers and preceded a second-round multiplex PCR. From the multiplex PCR reads, TCRdb called clonotypes with MiXCR, one entry per CDR3 protein. The profile shows roughly 500,000 distinct CDR3 sequences, approximately 15% of them singletons. Turning to this clonotype: What it recognizes is unknown.

CDR1 is SGHNT and CDR2 is YYREEE in the germline V gene (reference sequence). V was clipped by 2 bases and J by 2 bases; unmatched bases: 3. CDR3 size: 15 residues. The gene calls are TRBV5-4 and TRBJ2-7; 11 nucleotides agree with TRBD2. The receptor's source is a woman under 40 with Graves' ophthalmopathy. Sequencing used blood. CDR3 DNA sequence: TGTGCCAGCAGCTTTGTTAGCGGGGGGGCCTACGAGCAGTACTTC. Its protein product is CASSFVSGGAYEQYF.